Below, 11 T cell receptor beta chains from the same sample are listed, as sequenced in a study of blood T cell repertoires in COVID-19. Sequenced by immunoSEQ multiplex PCR; TCRdb stores in-frame clones only, minus some. The sample has under 50,000 clones; just over 90% are singletons. The sample consisted of peripheral blood. The source is a man in his sixties with COVID-19, enrolled during active disease.

V usage is TRBV7-9 and J usage is TRBJ1-5, with 9 bases aligning to TRBD1. The trim removed 6 bases at V and 6 bases at J, leaving 9 bases unmatched. This CDR3 region has 15 residues. Germline V gene data show CDR1 as SEHNR and CDR2 as FQNEAQ (reference sequence). CDR3 nucleotides: TGTGCCAGCAGTTACACAGGGGGCGCCGGTCAGCCCCAGCATTTT. Its protein product is CASSYTGGAGQPQHF.

The gene calls are TRBV7-9 and TRBJ2-1; possible D gene TRBD2, 7 bases. The CDR3 has 16 amino acids. The germline V and J ends were trimmed by 0 bases and 9 bases, with 18 bases remaining between them. The germline V gene encodes CDR1 SEHNR and CDR2 FQNEAQ (reference sequence). The CDR3 loop is CASSLAWAGVGGEQFF. CDR3 coding DNA: TGTGCCAGCAGCTTAGCTTGGGCGGGAGTAGGGGGTGAGCAGTTCTTC.

The rearrangement uses TRBV5-4 and TRBJ1-2; 7 bases are shared with TRBD1. CDR1 is SGHNT and CDR2 is YYREEE in the germline V gene (reference sequence). V gave up 4 bases and J gave up 0 bases; unmatched junction bases: 6. CDR3 length: 15 residues. The CDR3 sequence: CASSPGTAANYGYTF. The CDR3 DNA is TGTGCCAGCAGCCCAGGGACAGCTGCTAACTATGGCTACACCTTC.

The rearrangement uses TRBV5-5 and TRBJ1-5, with 7 positions matching TRBD1. This CDR3 spans 16 amino acids. V dropped 0 bases and J dropped 6; count of bases not matched to a gene: 9. The V gene's germline CDR1 is SGHKS and CDR2 YYEKEE (reference sequence). Written as DNA, the CDR3 is TGTGCCAGCAGCTTGGGTAGGAGGACAGGAGGTCAGCCCCAGCATTTT. Protein sequence: CASSLGRRTGGQPQHF. The full variable domain, its missing parts supplied by reference TRBV5-5 and TRBJ1-5, is DAGVTQSPTHLIKTRGQQVTLRCSPISGHKSVSWYQQVLGQGPQFIFQYYEKEERGRGNFPDRFSARQFPNYSSELNVNALLLGDSALYLCASSLGRRTGGQPQHFGDGTRLSIL.

The gene calls are TRBV5-6 and TRBJ1-3; no reliable D call. Between the trimmed V and J ends, which lost 2 bases and 1 base, there was a span of 22 bases. Germline V CDR1 and CDR2: SGHDT, YYEEEE. This CDR3 is built from 19 residues. CDR3 sequence (DNA): TGTGCCAGCAGCTTTTTTCAGCACATAGGAGGGAGGTCTGGAAACACCATATATTTT. It yields the protein CASSFFQHIGGRSGNTIYF.

The chain uses TRBV7-9 and TRBJ2-7; 9 nucleotides match TRBD2. The CDR3 is 14 residues long. J was trimmed by 7 bases and V by 10 bases; bases with no gene match: 14. Germline CDR1 and CDR2: SEHNR and FQNEAQ (reference sequence). The CDR3 sequence: CATSPGAGGLEQYF. As DNA, the CDR3 is TGTGCCACCTCCCCAGGGGCGGGGGGGCTTGAGCAGTACTTC.

The chain has TRBV14 and TRBJ2-7, with D unresolved. Trimming took 4 bases from V and 5 from J, leaving 9 bases between them. This CDR3 is 12 amino acids long. CDR1 is SGHDN and CDR2 is FVKESK in the germline V gene. This CDR3 is CASSRLSHEQYF. CDR3 sequence (DNA): TGTGCCAGCAGCCGTCTCAGTCACGAGCAGTACTTC.

This clone was observed a single time. V usage is TRBV29-1 and J usage is TRBJ2-2; D may be TRBD2 (7 bases). Germline-derived CDR1 and CDR2 are SQVTM and ANQGSEA. V lost 3 bases, J lost 5 bases, and 16 bases lay in between. There are 15 residues in the CDR3. The CDR3 sequence is CSVETRGARTGELFF. CDR3 DNA: TGCAGCGTTGAGACCCGGGGGGCCCGGACCGGGGAGCTGTTTTTT.

The gene calls are TRBV3-1 (or the pseudogene TRBV3-2) and TRBJ2-1; D not resolved. Germline values: CDR1 LGHDT, CDR2 YNNKEL (reference sequence). V lost 0 bases, J lost 2 bases, and 11 bases lay in between. This CDR3 contains 16 residues. This CDR3 is CASSQDWLVTYNEQFF. CDR3 nucleotides: TGTGCCAGCAGCCAAGATTGGCTAGTTACCTACAATGAGCAGTTCTTC.

The chain couples TRBV6-5 to TRBJ1-3; TRBD1 aligns across 8 bases. J gave up 1 base and V 7 bases, and 6 bases lay outside the gene matches. The CDR3 loop spans 15 amino acids. Germline V gives CDR1 MNHEY, CDR2 SVGAGI. CDR3 sequence reads: CASTTTGGSGNTIYF. The CDR3 bases are TGTGCCAGCACTACTACAGGGGGGTCTGGAAACACCATATATTTT.

The V gene is TRBV5-4, the J gene TRBJ2-1; TRBD1 matches 7 bases. V shed 4 bases, J shed 7 bases, and the junction held 14 bases outside the gene matches. Germline assignment: CDR1 SGHNT and CDR2 YYREEE (reference sequence). The CDR3 covers 16 residues. This chain's CDR3 is CASSTLTGNLRNEQFF. The CDR3 DNA reads as TGTGCCAGCAGCACCCTGACAGGGAACCTTCGTAATGAGCAGTTCTTC.